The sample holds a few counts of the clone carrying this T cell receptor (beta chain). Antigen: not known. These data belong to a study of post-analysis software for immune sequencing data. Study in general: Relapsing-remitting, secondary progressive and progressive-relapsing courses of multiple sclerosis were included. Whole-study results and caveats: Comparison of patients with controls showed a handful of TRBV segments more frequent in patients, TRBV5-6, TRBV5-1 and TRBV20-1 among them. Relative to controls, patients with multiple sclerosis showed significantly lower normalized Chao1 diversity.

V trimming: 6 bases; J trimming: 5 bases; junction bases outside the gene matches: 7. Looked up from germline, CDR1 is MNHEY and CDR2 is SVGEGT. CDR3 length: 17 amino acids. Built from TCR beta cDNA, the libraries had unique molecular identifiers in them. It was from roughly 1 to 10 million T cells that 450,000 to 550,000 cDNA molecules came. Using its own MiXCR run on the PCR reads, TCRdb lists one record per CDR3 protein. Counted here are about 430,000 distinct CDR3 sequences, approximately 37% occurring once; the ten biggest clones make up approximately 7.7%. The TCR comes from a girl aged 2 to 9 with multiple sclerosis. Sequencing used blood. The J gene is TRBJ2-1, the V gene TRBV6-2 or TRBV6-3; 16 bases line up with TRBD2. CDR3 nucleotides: TGTGCCAGCAGCACCGGGACTAGCGGGAGGGGACACAATGAGCAGTTCTTC. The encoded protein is CASSTGTSGRGHNEQFF.